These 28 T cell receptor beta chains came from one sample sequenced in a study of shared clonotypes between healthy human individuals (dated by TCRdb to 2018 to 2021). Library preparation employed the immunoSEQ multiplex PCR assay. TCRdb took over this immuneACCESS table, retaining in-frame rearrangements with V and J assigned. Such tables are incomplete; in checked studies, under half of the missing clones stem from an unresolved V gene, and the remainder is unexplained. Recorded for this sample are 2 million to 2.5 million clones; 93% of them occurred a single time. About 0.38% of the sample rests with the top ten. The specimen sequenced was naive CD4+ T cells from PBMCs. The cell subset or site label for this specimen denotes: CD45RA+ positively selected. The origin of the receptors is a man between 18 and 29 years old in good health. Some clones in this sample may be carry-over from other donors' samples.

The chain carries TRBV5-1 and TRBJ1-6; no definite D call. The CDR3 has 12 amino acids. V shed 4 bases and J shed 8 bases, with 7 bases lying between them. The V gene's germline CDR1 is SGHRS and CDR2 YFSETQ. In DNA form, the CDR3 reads TGCGCCAGCAGCAACGGGGATTCACCCCTCCACTTT. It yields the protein CASSNGDSPLHF.

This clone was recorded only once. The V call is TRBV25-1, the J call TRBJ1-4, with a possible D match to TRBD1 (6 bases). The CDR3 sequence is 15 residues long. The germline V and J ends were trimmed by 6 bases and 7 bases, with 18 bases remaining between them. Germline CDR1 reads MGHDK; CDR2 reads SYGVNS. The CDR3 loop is CASSPPGVQGEKLFF. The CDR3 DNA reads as TGTGCCAGCAGCCCCCCAGGGGTCCAGGGTGAAAAACTGTTTTTT.

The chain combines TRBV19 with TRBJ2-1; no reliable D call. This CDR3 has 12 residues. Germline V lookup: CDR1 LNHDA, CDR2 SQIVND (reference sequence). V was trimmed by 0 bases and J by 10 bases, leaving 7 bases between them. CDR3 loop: CASSIDGREQFF. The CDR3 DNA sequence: TGTGCCAGTAGTATAGATGGCAGGGAGCAGTTCTTC.

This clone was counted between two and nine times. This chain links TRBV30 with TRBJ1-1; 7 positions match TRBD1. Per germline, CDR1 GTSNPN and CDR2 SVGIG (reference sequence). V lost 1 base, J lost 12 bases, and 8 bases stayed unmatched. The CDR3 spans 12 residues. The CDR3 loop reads CAWSGEAGGTFF. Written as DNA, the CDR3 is TGTGCCTGGAGTGGTGAGGCAGGGGGAACTTTCTTT.

CDR3 sequence: CASSFYRGRATNEKLFF. CDR3 nucleotides: TGTGCCAGCAGCTTTTACAGGGGGAGGGCAACTAATGAAAAACTGTTTTTT. The rearrangement uses TRBV7-8 and TRBJ1-4, with 8 bases matching TRBD1. CDR3 length: 17 amino acids. From germline, CDR1 is SGHVS and CDR2 FQNEAQ. Trimming removed 3 bases from V and 0 bases from J; junction bases left unmatched: 6.

The CDR3, as DNA: TGTGCCCTAGGGGCTTCCTACAATGAGCAGTTCTTC. It encodes CALGASYNEQFF. This chain links TRBV7-9 with TRBJ2-1; weak D call: TRBD1 (5 bases). The CDR3 sequence is 12 residues long. Trimming cost V 11 bases and J 1 base, with 9 bases left between them. CDR1 is SEHNR, CDR2 FQNEAQ, per germline (reference sequence).

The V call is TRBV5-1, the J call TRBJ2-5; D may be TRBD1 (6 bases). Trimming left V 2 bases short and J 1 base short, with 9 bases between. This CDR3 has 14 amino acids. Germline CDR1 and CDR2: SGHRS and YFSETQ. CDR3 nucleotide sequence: TGCGCCAGCAGCTTTCAGGGGATCCAAGAGACCCAGTACTTC. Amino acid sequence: CASSFQGIQETQYF.

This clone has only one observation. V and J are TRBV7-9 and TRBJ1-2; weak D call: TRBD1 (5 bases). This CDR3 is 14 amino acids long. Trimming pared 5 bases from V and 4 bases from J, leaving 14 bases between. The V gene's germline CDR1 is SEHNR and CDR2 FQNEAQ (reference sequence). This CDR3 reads CASSPMGTLYGYTF. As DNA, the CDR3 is TGTGCCAGCAGCCCGATGGGGACCCTCTATGGCTACACCTTC. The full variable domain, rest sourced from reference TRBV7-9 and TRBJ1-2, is DTGVSQNPRHKITKRGQNVTFRCDPISEHNRLYWYRQTLGQGPEFLTYFQNEAQLEKSRLLSDRFSAERPKGSFSTLEIQRTEQGDSAMYLCASSPMGTLYGYTFGSGTRLTVV.

The DNA for the CDR3 is TGTGCCAGCAGCCCGCGGACAGGGACGCGTAAAAACATTCAGTACTTC. Translated, it gives CASSPRTGTRKNIQYF. The J gene is TRBJ2-4, the V gene TRBV7-3; TRBD1 agrees at 8 bases. The CDR3 extends over 16 amino acids. Trimming removed 5 bases from V and 4 bases from J; junction bases left unmatched: 10. Germline V gene lookup returns CDR1 SGHTA and CDR2 FQGTGA.

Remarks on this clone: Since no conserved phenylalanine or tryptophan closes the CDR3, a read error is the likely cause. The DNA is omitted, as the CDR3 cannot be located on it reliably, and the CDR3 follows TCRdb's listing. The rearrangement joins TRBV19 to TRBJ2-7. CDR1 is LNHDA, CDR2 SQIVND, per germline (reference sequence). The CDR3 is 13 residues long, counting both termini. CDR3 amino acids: CASILGMGSPGFS.

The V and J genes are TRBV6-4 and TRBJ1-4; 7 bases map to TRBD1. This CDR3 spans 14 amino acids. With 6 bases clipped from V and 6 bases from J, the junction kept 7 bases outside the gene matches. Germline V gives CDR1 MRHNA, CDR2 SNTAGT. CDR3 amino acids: CASRATGDDEKLFF. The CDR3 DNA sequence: TGTGCCAGCAGAGCCACAGGGGACGATGAAAAACTGTTTTTT.

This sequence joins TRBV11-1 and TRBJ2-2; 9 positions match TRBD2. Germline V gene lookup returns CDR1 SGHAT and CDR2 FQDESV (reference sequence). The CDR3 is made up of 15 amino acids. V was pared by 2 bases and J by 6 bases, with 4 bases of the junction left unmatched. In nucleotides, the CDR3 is TGTGCCAGCAGCTTATTCGCGGGAGGGCCCGGGGAGCTGTTTTTT. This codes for CASSLFAGGPGELFF.

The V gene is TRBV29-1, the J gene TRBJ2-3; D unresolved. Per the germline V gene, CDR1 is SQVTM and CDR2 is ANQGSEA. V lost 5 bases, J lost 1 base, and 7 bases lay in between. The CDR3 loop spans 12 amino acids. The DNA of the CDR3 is TGCAGCGTTTCTTGGGGCACAGATACGCAGTATTTT. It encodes CSVSWGTDTQYF.

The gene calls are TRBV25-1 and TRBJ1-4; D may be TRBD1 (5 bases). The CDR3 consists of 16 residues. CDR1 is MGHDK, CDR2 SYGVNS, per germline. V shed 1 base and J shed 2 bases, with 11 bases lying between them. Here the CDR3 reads CASSESSGSTNEKLFF. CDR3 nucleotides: TGTGCCAGCAGTGAATCTTCAGGGTCTACTAATGAAAAACTGTTTTTT. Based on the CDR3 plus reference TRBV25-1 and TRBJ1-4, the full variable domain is EADIYQTPRYLVIGTGKKITLECSQTMGHDKMYWYQQDPGMELHLIHYSYGVNSTEKGDLSSESTVSRIRTEHFPLTLESARPSHTSQYLCASSESSGSTNEKLFFGSGTQLSVL.

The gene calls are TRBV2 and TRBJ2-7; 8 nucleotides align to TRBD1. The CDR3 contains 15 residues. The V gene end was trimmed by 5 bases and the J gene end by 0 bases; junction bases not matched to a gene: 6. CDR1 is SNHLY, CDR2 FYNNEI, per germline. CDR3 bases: TGTGCCAGCAGTACCCGACAGGGGCCCTCCTACGAGCAGTACTTC. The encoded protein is CASSTRQGPSYEQYF.

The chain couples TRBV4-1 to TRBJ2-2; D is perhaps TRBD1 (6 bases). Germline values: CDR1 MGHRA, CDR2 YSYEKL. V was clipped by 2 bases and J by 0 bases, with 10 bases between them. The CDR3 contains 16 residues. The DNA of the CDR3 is TGCGCCAGCAGCCAACTCAGGGGTCCGAACACCGGGGAGCTGTTTTTT. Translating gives CASSQLRGPNTGELFF.

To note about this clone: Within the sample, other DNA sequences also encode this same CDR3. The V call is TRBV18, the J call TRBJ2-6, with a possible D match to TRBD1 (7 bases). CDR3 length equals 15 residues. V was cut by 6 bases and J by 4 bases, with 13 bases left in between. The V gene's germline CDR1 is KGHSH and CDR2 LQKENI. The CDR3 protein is CASSRGAGGANVLTF. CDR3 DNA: TGTGCCAGCTCCAGGGGGGCCGGAGGGGCCAACGTCCTGACTTTC.

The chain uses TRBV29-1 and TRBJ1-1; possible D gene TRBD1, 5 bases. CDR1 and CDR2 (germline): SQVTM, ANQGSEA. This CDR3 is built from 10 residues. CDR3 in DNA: TGCTCCGCAGGGTACACTGAAGCTTTCTTT. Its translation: CSAGYTEAFF.

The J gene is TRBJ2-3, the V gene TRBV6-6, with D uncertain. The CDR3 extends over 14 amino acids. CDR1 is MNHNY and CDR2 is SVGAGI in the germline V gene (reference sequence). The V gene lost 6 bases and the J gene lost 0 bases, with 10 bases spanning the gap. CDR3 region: CASRTPTSTDTQYF. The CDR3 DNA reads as TGTGCCAGCAGGACTCCAACTAGCACAGATACGCAGTATTTT.

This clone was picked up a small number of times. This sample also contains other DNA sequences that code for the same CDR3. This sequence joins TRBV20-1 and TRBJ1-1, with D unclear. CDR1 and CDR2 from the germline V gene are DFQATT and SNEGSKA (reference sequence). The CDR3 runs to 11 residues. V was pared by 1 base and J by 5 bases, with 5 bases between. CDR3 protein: CSARGRTEAFF. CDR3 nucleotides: TGCAGTGCTAGAGGGAGGACTGAAGCTTTCTTT.

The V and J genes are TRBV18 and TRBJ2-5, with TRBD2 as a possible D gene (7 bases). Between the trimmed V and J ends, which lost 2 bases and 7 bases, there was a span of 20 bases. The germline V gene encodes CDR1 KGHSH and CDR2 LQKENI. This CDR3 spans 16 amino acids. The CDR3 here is CASSPEVSGGRGTQYF. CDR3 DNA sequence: TGTGCCAGCTCACCAGAGGTATCGGGGGGCCGAGGGACCCAGTACTTC.

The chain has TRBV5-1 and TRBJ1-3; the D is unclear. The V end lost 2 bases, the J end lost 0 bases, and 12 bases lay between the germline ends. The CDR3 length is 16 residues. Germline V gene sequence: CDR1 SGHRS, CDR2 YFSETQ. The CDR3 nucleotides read TGCGCCAGCAGCTTAGTTGGCAGGACCTCTGGAAACACCATATATTTT. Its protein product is CASSLVGRTSGNTIYF. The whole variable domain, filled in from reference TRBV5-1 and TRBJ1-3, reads KAGVTQTPRYLIKTRGQQVTLSCSPISGHRSVSWYQQTPGQGLQFLFEYFSETQRNKGNFPGRFSGRQFSNSRSEMNVSTLELGDSALYLCASSLVGRTSGNTIYFGEGSWLTVV.

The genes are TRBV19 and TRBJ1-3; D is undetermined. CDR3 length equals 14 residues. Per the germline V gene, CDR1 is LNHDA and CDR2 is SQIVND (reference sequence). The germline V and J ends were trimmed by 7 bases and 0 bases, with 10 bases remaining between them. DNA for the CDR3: TGTGCCAGTATGCGGCAACTCTCTGGAAACACCATATATTTT. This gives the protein CASMRQLSGNTIYF. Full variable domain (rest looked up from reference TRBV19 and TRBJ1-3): DGGITQSPKYLFRKEGQNVTLSCEQNLNHDAMYWYRQDPGQGLRLIYYSQIVNDFQKGDIAEGYSVSREKKESFPLTVTSAQKNPTAFYLCASMRQLSGNTIYFGEGSWLTVV.

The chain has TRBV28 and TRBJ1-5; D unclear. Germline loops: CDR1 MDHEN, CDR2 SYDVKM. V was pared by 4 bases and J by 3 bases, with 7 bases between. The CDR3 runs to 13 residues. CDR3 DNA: TGTGCCAGCAGTTGGGGTAACAATCAGCCCCAGCATTTT. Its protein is CASSWGNNQPQHF.

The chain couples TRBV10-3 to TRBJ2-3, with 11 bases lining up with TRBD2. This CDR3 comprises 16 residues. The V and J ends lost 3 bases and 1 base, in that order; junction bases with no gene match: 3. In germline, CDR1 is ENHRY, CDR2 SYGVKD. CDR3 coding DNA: TGTGCCATCAGTGACGGACTAGCGGGCCGCACAGATACGCAGTATTTT. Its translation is CAISDGLAGRTDTQYF.

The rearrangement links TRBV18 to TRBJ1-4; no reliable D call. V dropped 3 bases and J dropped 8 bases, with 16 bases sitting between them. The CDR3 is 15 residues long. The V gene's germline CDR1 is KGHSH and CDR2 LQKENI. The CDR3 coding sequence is TGTGCCAGCTCACCGCCGACCGGGGAGGCAGAAAAACTGTTTTTT. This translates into CASSPPTGEAEKLFF.

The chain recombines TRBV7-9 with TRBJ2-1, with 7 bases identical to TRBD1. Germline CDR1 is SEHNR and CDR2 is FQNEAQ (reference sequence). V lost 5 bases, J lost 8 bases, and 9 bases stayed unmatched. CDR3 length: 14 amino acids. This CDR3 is CASSERSQGDEQFF. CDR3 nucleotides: TGTGCCAGCAGCGAAAGGAGCCAGGGGGATGAGCAGTTCTTC.

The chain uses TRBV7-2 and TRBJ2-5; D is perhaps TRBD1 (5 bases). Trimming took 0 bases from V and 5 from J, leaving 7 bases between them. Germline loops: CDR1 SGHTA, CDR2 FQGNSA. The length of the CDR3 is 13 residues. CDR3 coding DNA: TGTGCCAGCAGCTTAGCCAGGGATGAGACCCAGTACTTC. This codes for CASSLARDETQYF.